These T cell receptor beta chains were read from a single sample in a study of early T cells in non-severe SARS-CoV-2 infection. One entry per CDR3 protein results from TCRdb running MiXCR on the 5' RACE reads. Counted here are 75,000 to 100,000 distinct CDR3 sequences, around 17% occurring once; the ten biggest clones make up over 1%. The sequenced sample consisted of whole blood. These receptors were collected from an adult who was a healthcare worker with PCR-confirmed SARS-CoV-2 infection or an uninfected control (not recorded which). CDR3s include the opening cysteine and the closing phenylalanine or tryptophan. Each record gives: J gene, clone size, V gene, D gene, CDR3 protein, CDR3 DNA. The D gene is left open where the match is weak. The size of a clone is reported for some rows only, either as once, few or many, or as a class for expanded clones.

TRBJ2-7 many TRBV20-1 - CSAIAFQTYEQYF TGCAGTGCTATAGCATTCCAAACCTACGAGCAGTACTTC
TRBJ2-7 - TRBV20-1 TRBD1 CSAPKTGSSYEQYF TGCAGTGCTCCAAAGACAGGGAGCTCCTACGAGCAGTACTTC
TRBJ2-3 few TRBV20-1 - CSAPSITDTQYF TGCAGTGCCCCGTCAATCACAGATACGCAGTATTTT
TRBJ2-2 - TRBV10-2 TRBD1 CASLSRQGNHTGELFF TGCGCCAGCCTTTCTCGACAGGGAAATCACACCGGGGAGCTGTTTTTT
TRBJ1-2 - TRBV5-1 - CASSWGTVIGYGYTF TGCGCCAGCAGCTGGGGGACCGTGATCGGCTATGGCTACACCTTC
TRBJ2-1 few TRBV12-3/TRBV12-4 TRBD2 CASSLLAGGHNEQFF TGTGCCAGCAGCCTACTAGCGGGGGGCCACAATGAGCAGTTCTTC
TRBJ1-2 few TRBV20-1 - CSANRPSLSNYGYTF TGCAGTGCTAACAGACCCTCGCTATCTAACTATGGCTACACCTTC
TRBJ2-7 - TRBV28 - CASAGYEQYF TGTGCCAGCGCAGGCTACGAGCAGTACTTC
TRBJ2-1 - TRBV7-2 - CASSAWASVSYNEQFF TGTGCCAGCAGCGCATGGGCTAGCGTCTCCTACAATGAGCAGTTCTTC
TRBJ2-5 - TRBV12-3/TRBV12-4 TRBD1 CASSARGGEETQYF TGTGCCAGCTCCGCGCGAGGGGGCGAAGAGACCCAGTACTTC
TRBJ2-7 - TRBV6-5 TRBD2 CASKKAGGSYEQYF TGTGCCAGCAAAAAAGCGGGAGGGTCCTACGAGCAGTACTTC
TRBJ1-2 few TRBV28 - CASTPGVVRYGYTF TGTGCCAGCACCCCTGGGGTTGTTCGCTATGGCTACACCTTC
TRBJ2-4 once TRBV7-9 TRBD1 CASSLVRDSDIQYF TGTGCCAGCAGCTTAGTGAGGGACAGCGACATTCAGTACTTC
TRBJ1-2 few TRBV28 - CASINYKGDYGYTF TGTGCCAGCATCAACTACAAGGGGGACTATGGCTACACCTTC
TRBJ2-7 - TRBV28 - CASSLWDRAYEQYF TGTGCCAGCAGTTTATGGGACAGAGCCTACGAGCAGTACTTC
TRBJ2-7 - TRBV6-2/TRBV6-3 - CASSYSSGGGYEQYF TGTGCCAGCAGTTACTCGTCAGGAGGAGGTTACGAGCAGTACTTC
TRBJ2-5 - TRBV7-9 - CASSAGLLQETQYF TGTGCCAGCAGCGCCGGACTATTACAAGAGACCCAGTACTTC
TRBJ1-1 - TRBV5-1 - CASSLAGSKNTEAFF TGCGCCAGCAGCTTGGCAGGGTCCAAGAACACTGAAGCCTTCTTT
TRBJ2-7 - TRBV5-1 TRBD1 CASSSGTVFSYEQYF TGCGCCAGCAGCTCCGGGACAGTCTTCTCCTACGAGCAGTACTTC
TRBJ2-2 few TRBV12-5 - CASGPFPEGPGELFF TGTGCTAGTGGCCCGTTCCCGGAGGGGCCCGGGGAGCTGTTTTTT
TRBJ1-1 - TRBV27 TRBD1 CASNTRTGDTEAFF TGTGCCAGCAACACCCGAACAGGGGACACTGAAGCTTTCTTT
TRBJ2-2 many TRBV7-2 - CASSLDKRAGELFF TGTGCCAGCAGCTTAGATAAGCGGGCGGGGGAGCTGTTTTTT
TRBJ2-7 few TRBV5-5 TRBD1 CASSLPDRGNEQYF TGTGCCAGCAGCTTGCCGGACAGGGGCAACGAGCAGTACTTC
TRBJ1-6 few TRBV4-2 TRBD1 CASSQEIQGPNSPLHF TGTGCCAGCAGCCAAGAGATACAGGGGCCTAATTCACCCCTCCACTTT
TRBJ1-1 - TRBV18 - CASSPGVVNTEAFF TGTGCCAGCTCACCGGGGGTAGTGAACACTGAAGCTTTCTTT
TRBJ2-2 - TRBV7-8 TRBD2 CASSLSGRTGELFF TGTGCCAGCAGCCTGAGCGGGAGGACCGGGGAGCTGTTTTTT
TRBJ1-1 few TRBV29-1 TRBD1 CSVAGQGGDFF TGCAGCGTGGCGGGACAGGGGGGAGATTTCTTT
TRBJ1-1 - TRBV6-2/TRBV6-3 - CASSYKGFAFF TGTGCCAGCAGTTACAAAGGGTTCGCTTTCTTT
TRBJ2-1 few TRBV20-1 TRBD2 CSANSGTNNEQFF TGCAGTGCTAACAGCGGGACTAACAATGAGCAGTTCTTC
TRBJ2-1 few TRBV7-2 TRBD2 CASSQGLAYNEQFF TGTGCCAGCAGCCAGGGACTAGCCTACAATGAGCAGTTCTTC
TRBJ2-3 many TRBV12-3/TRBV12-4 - CASSTRTSTDTQYF TGTGCCAGCAGTACCCGGACTAGCACAGATACGCAGTATTTT
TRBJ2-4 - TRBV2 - CASSEVGENIQYF TGTGCCAGCAGTGAGGTCGGCGAAAACATTCAGTACTTC
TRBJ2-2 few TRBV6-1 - CASTEGRPNTGELFF TGTGCCAGCACCGAGGGGCGGCCAAACACCGGGGAGCTGTTTTTT
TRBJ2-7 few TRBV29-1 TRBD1 CSTRGTGGDEQYF TGCAGCACTCGAGGGACAGGGGGCGACGAGCAGTACTTC
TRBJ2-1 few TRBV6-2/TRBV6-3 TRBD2 CASRAGLAGLGYPPEDNEQFF TGTGCCAGCAGGGCGGGACTAGCGGGTCTCGGCTACCCACCTGAGGACAATGAGCAGTTCTTC
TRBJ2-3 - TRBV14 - CASSQALDSNTQYF TGTGCCAGCAGCCAAGCATTGGACAGCAATACGCAGTATTTT
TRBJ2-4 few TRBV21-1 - CASSHPDSLAKNIQYF TGTGCCAGCAGTCATCCGGACAGTCTAGCCAAAAACATTCAGTACTTC
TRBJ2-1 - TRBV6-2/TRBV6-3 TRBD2 CASSYSPLAGTYNEQFF TGTGCCAGCAGTTACTCCCCTTTAGCGGGGACCTACAATGAGCAGTTCTTC
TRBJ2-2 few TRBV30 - CAWSLSPAWTGELFF TGTGCCTGGAGCCTTAGCCCTGCTTGGACCGGGGAGCTGTTTTTT
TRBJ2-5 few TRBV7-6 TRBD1 CASSPVLGGPLIQETQYF TGTGCCAGCAGCCCGGTTTTAGGGGGCCCTCTGATCCAAGAGACCCAGTACTTC
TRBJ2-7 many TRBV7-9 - CASSLTAYEQYF TGTGCCAGCAGCTTAACAGCCTACGAGCAGTACTTC
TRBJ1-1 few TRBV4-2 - CASSQDLWQSTEAFF TGTGCCAGCAGCCAAGATTTGTGGCAGAGCACTGAAGCTTTCTTT
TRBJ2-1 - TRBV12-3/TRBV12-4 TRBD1 CASSFRHRTGNEQFF TGTGCCAGCAGTTTTCGCCACCGGACAGGGAATGAGCAGTTCTTC
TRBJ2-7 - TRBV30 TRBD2 CAWRTSGYEQYF TGTGCCTGGAGGACTAGCGGTTACGAGCAGTACTTC
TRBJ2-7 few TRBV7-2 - CASSLGQSVDEQYF TGTGCCAGCAGCTTAGGGCAGTCAGTTGACGAGCAGTACTTC
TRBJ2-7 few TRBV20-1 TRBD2 CSAGKLAGGPYEQYF TGCAGTGCGGGGAAGCTAGCGGGAGGCCCCTACGAGCAGTACTTC
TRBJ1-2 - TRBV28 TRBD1 CASSPSGTVFYGYTF TGTGCCAGCAGTCCCTCAGGGACAGTGTTTTATGGCTACACCTTC
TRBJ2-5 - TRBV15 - CATSAEISSRETQYF TGTGCCACCTCGGCAGAAATTTCATCAAGAGAGACCCAGTACTTC